This is a list of T cell receptor beta chains from one sample in a study of vaccination effects on CD4 cells after COVID-19. What these receptors recognize is not known. TCRdb's copy holds only in-frame clones and misses some; the assay was immunoSEQ multiplex PCR. The sample shows 20,000 to 30,000 clones, 60% to 80% of them seen only once. This sample comprised CD4+ T cells from PBMCs cultured with SARS-CoV-2 spike peptides, obtained after COVID-19 vaccination. Receptor source: a human donor who received a COVID-19 vaccine. Both conserved end residues are part of each CDR3. Fields, in order: V gene, J gene, CDR3 protein.

>TRBV27|TRBJ1-1
CASSPDRGGNTEAFF
>TRBV6-1|TRBJ2-7
CASSESRYEQYF
>TRBV7-9|TRBJ2-1
CASSIRAAAILF
>TRBV18|TRBJ2-5
CASSPVEQETQYF
>TRBV6-2/TRBV6-3|TRBJ2-7
CASSYSYLGGSSYEQYF
>TRBV3-1/TRBV3-2|TRBJ2-7
CASSQEGGTYEQYF
>TRBV11-2|TRBJ2-7
CASSLPGSRSYEQYF
>TRBV29-1|TRBJ2-4
CSVSGTGTGNIQYF
>TRBV9|TRBJ1-2
CASSVDVRAHTANYGYTF
>TRBV2|TRBJ1-2
CASSEDPVVYGYTF
>TRBV6-5|TRBJ1-1
CASSWTGRNTEAFF
>TRBV19|TRBJ1-2
CASSTKRQGNYGYTF
>TRBV7-7|TRBJ2-5
CASSPRHGGKETQYF
>TRBV19|TRBJ2-3
CASSIGGGGFTFDTQYF
>TRBV7-8|TRBJ2-7
CASSLALGPYEQYF
>TRBV5-4|TRBJ1-2
CASSSTGAGYGYTF
>TRBV7-2|TRBJ2-5
CASSFAGGETQYF
>TRBV29-1|TRBJ1-1
CSVRGVVGVEAFF
>TRBV6-4|TRBJ2-3
CASSDAGGQADTQYF
>TRBV6-5|TRBJ2-3
CASYSTSRLTDTQYF
>TRBV10-3|TRBJ1-1
CAISDGGENTEAFF
>TRBV6-1|TRBJ1-2
CASSEFITGTGAVWKYGYTF
>TRBV29-1|TRBJ2-3
CSVVGGTDTQYF
>TRBV7-8|TRBJ1-2
CASSLALTGGPGYTF
>TRBV5-1|TRBJ2-7
CASSLVQGSYEQYF
>TRBV6-5|TRBJ1-1
CASSYSSDTEAFF
>TRBV19|TRBJ2-6
CASSIPRSSGANVLTF
>TRBV5-5|TRBJ1-2
CASSRRQGYYGYTF
>TRBV2|TRBJ1-1
CASRGEGIVGEAFF
>TRBV6-5|TRBJ1-5
CASTPGADQPQHF
>TRBV7-6|TRBJ1-5
CASSPWTGQDNQPQHF
>TRBV10-3|TRBJ1-1
CAIRGLYGAEAFF
>TRBV4-2|TRBJ1-3
CASSRSWDSGNTIYF
>TRBV5-1|TRBJ1-1
CASSLRQGGTVSTEAFF
>TRBV5-4|TRBJ2-7
CASSFSGTAIYEQYF
>TRBV10-3|TRBJ1-5
CAIGTGGYQPQHF
>TRBV6-1|TRBJ2-3
CASSEGQGGFDTQYF
>TRBV5-5|TRBJ1-1
CASSADGNTEAFF
>TRBV2|TRBJ1-5
CASTNGAGYQPQHF
>TRBV29-1|TRBJ2-7
CSVGSSREQYF
>TRBV11-2|TRBJ2-7
CASSDRAQQYF
>TRBV30|TRBJ2-2
CAWRLAGSGELFF
>TRBV6-5|TRBJ1-2
CASISSPGNYYGYTF
>TRBV5-6|TRBJ2-1
CASSLWLGNEQFF